These T cell receptor beta chains were read from a single sample in a study of OX40 agonist ivuxolimab in advanced cancers. Data came from immunoSEQ multiplex PCR; TCRdb stores just in-frame clones and leaves some out. Here the sample spans about 110,000 clones, approximately 90% being singletons. The sample was CD4+ or CD8+ T cells sorted from blood, taken in a trial of the OX40 agonist ivuxolimab. These receptors were obtained from an adult with an advanced solid tumor such as melanoma, head and neck, liver or kidney cancer. Each CDR3 is given with its conserved first and last residue. A D gene is named only where the DNA matches it firmly. Where a row states a size, it is once, few, many or the class of an expanded clone; other rows omit it.

v_call,clone_size,d_call,j_call,cdr3_nt,cdr3_aa
TRBV30,NA,NA,TRBJ2-2,TGTGCCTGGAGCCGGGTGAGGACGGGGCCAGCCGGGGAGCTGTTTTTT,CAWSRVRTGPAGELFF
TRBV20-1,NA,NA,TRBJ1-1,TGCAGTGCTAGGGGGAACACTGAAGCTTTCTTT,CSARGNTEAFF
TRBV9,NA,NA,TRBJ1-5,TGTGCCAGCAGCGTGGATTATAGCAATCAGCCCCAGCATTTT,CASSVDYSNQPQHF
TRBV21-1,NA,NA,TRBJ1-5,TGTGCCAGCAGCAAAGATAATTTTACGGCGTCTAATCAGCCCCAGCATTTT,CASSKDNFTASNQPQHF
TRBV6-1,once,NA,TRBJ1-1,TGTGCCAGCAGTGGGGGATTGACCACTGAAGCTTTCTTT,CASSGGLTTEAFF
TRBV15,NA,NA,TRBJ2-5,TGTGCCACCAGCAGACCTACGCAAGAGACCCAGTACTTC,CATSRPTQETQYF
TRBV4-2,NA,NA,TRBJ1-6,TGTGCCAGCAGCCAAGTTCCGGGAGGTTGGGATTCACCCCTCCACTTT,CASSQVPGGWDSPLHF
TRBV4-2,NA,TRBD1,TRBJ1-1,TGTGCCAGCAGCCTCGGACAGGTGAACACTGAAGCTTTCTTT,CASSLGQVNTEAFF
TRBV6-5,NA,TRBD1,TRBJ1-4,TGTGCCAGCAGTTCTTCCAGGGGGCTTTATGAAAAACTGTTTTTT,CASSSSRGLYEKLFF
TRBV18,NA,NA,TRBJ2-2,TGTGCCAGCTCACCACCTTCAGGGGACACCGGGGAGCTGTTTTTT,CASSPPSGDTGELFF
TRBV7-3,NA,NA,TRBJ1-2,TGTGCCAGCAGCCCCGGGACCGTCGCTAACTATGGCTACACCTTC,CASSPGTVANYGYTF
TRBV10-3,NA,NA,TRBJ2-7,TGTGCCATCAGTGAAATGGAGGTGGTGGGGGAGCAGTACTTC,CAISEMEVVGEQYF
TRBV5-1,NA,NA,TRBJ1-5,TGCGCCAGCAGCCTAGACAGTAATCAGCCCCAGCATTTT,CASSLDSNQPQHF
TRBV5-4,NA,NA,TRBJ2-7,TGTGCCAGCAGTTCGGGCGCCCAGGGGACACACGAGCAGTACTTC,CASSSGAQGTHEQYF
TRBV15,NA,NA,TRBJ2-7,TGTGCCACCAGCCCCGGAGGGGGAGGATACGAGCAGTACTTC,CATSPGGGGYEQYF
TRBV10-3,NA,TRBD1,TRBJ1-1,TGTGCCATCAGCAGGGACAGCGAGAACACTGAAGCTTTCTTT,CAISRDSENTEAFF